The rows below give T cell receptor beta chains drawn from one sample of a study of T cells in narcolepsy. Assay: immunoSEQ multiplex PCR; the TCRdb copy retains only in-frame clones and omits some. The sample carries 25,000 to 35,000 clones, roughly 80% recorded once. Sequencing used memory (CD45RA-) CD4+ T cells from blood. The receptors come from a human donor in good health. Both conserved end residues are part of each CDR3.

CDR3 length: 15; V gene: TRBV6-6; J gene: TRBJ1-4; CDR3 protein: CASSYSPGNNEKLFF
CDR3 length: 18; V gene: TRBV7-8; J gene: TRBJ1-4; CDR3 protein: CASSLGRQGKWANEKLFF
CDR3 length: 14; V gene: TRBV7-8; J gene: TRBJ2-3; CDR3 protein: CASSLALFTDTQYF
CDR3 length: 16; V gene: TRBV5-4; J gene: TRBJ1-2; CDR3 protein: CASSLAGTPALGGYTF
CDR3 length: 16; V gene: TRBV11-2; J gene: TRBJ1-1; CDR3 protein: CASTLGSPSMNTEAFF
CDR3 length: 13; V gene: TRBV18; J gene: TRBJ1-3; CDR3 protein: CASSVQRGNTIYF
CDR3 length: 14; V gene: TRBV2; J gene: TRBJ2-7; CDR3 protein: CASSVTSGGDEQYF
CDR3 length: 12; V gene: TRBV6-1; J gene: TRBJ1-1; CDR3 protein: CASSRMNTEAFF
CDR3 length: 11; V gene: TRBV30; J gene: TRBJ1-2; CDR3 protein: CAWGQFYGYTF
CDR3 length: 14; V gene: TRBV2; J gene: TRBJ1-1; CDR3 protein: CASSENRPNTEAFF
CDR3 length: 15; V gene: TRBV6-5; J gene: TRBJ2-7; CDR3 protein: CASRNTDRGVYEQYF
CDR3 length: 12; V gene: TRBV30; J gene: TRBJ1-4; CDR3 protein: CAWSAGYEKLFF
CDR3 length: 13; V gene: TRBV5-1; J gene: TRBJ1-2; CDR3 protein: CASSLDGIYGYTF
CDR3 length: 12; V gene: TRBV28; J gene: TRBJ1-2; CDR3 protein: CASSSGGIGYTF
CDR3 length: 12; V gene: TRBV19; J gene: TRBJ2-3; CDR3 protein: CASSPSTDTQYF
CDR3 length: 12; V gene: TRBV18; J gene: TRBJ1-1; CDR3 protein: CASSPGLPEAFF
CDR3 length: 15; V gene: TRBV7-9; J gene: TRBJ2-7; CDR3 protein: CASSQPGRSPYEQYF
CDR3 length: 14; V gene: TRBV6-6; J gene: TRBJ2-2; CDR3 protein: CASSMGLNTGELFF
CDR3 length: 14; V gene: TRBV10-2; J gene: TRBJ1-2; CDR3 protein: CASRAQVQNYGYTF
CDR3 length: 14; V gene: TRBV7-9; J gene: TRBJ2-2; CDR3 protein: CASGDIRNTGELFF
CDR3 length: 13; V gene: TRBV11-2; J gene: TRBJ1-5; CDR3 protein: CASSLAAGQPQHF
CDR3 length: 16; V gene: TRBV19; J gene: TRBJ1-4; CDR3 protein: CASTSGGARFSEKLFF
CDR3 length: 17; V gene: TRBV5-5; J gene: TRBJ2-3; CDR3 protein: CASSSRRRTASTDTQYF
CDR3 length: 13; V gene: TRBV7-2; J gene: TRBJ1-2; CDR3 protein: CASSRGTVYGYTF
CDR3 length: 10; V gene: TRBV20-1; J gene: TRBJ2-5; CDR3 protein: CSARDRAQYF
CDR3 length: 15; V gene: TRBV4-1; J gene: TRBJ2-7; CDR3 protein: CASSRLGQVNGEQYF
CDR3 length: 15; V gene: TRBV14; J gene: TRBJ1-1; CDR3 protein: CASSPHGWGNTEAFF
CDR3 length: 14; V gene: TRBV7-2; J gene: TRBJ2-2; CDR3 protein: CASSLVANTGELFF
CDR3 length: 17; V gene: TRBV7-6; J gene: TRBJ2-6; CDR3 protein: CASSKPGLGSGANVLTF
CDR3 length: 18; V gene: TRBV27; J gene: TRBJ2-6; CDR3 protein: CASSPHRAQTSGANVLTF
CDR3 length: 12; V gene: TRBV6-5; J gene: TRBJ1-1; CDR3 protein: CASQIWGTEAFF
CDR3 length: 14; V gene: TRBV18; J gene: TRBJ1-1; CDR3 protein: CASSLGMMNTEAFF
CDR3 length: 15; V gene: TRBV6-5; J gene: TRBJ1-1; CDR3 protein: CASKGTGRGNTEAFF
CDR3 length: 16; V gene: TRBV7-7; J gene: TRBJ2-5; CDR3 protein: CASSKLGTGGQETQYF
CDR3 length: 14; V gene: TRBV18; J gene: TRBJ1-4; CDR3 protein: CASSPGTVNEKLFF
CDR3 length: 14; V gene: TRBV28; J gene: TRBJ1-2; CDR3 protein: CASSPMTAFYGYTF
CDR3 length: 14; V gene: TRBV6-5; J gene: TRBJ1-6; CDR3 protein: CASSYSRGDSPLHF
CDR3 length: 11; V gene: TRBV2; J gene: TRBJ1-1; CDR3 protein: CASSGHAEAFF
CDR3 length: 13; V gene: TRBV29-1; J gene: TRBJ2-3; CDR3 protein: CSVEEVGRYTQYF
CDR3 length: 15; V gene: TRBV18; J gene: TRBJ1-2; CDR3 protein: CASSLGIPGSYGYTF
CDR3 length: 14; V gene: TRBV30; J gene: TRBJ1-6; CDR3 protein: CAWSTDWVGSPLHF
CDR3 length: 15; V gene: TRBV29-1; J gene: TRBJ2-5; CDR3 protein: CSVEVGAGGFETQYF
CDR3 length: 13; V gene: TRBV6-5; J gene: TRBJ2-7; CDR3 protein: CAISRGTSYEQYF
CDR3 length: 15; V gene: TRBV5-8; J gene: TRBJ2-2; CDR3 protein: CASSLTGANTGELFF
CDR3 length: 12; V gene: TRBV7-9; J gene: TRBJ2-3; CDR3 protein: CASTTKGTRQYF
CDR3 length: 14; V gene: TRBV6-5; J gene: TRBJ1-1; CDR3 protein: CASKKAHMNTEAFF
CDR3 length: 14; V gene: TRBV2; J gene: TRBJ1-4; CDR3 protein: CASSRGFRGEKLFF
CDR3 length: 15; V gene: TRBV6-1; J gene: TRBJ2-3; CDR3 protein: CASIARGRGTDTQYF
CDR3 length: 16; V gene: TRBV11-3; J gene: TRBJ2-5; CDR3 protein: CASSQGLAGEQETQYF
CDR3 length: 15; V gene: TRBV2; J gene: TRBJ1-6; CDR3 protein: CASRAQSSYNSPLHF
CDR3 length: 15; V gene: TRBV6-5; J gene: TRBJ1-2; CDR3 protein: CASRLTSQGNYGYTF
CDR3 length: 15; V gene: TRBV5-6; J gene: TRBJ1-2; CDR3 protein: CASSSGDRWNYGYTF
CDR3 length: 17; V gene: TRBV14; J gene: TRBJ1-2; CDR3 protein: CASSRTQGWGPLYGYTF